These T cell receptor beta chains were read from a single sample in a study of blood T cell repertoires in COVID-19. Here immunoSEQ multiplex PCR was the method, and the copy in TCRdb shows in-frame clones only, minus some. The sample yields 200,000 to 250,000 clones, 65% to 85% seen once. Sequenced: peripheral blood. All receptors derive from a human donor in a cohort sampled during active COVID-19. CDR3s include the opening cysteine and the closing phenylalanine or tryptophan. The D gene is left open where the match is weak. The size field is filled for only some rows; it gives once, few, many or a size class.

v_call	j_call	clone_size	d_call	cdr3_aa	cdr3_nt
TRBV3-1/TRBV3-2	TRBJ1-1	once	TRBD1	CASSRTGGTEAFF	TGTGCCAGCAGTCGTACAGGGGGCACTGAAGCTTTCTTT
TRBV21-1	TRBJ2-1	.	.	CASSIPGLLAGDYNEQFF	TGTGCCAGCAGCATCCCCGGCCTCCTAGCGGGGGACTACAATGAGCAGTTCTTC
TRBV3-1/TRBV3-2	TRBJ2-7	.	.	CASSQDGARAMKQYF	TGTGCCAGCAGCCAAGATGGGGCACGGGCTATGAAGCAGTACTTC
TRBV2	TRBJ2-7	.	.	CASSKGQLNYEQYF	TGTGCCAGCAGTAAAGGACAGTTGAACTACGAGCAGTACTTC
TRBV7-9	TRBJ1-1	once	.	CASSLSIEAFF	TGTGCCAGCAGCTTATCCATTGAAGCTTTCTTT
TRBV28	TRBJ1-2	.	TRBD1	CAIGTGAFYGYTF	TGTGCCATCGGGACAGGGGCGTTCTATGGCTACACCTTC
TRBV2	TRBJ2-5	.	.	CASSDSLAGQSQETQYF	TGTGCCAGCAGTGATAGCTTGGCAGGGCAGTCACAAGAGACCCAGTACTTC
TRBV7-2	TRBJ1-5	.	.	CASSPGSRVNQPQHF	TGTGCCAGCAGCCCCGGGAGCCGTGTCAATCAGCCCCAGCATTTT
TRBV15	TRBJ1-3	many	.	CATSRLGGGAGNTIYF	TGTGCCACCAGTCGGTTGGGAGGTGGTGCTGGAAACACCATATATTTT
TRBV18	TRBJ2-1	.	TRBD1	CASSGGQGTIYEQFF	TGTGCCAGCTCAGGGGGACAGGGGACGATCTATGAGCAGTTCTTC
TRBV4-1	TRBJ2-5	.	TRBD1	CASSPVGTGPWKQQETQYF	TGCGCCAGCAGCCCAGTCGGGACAGGGCCCTGGAAGCAGCAAGAGACCCAGTACTTC